This is a list of T cell receptor beta chains from one sample in a study. TCRdb re-called the 5' RACE reads through MiXCR, storing one row per CDR3 protein. The profile shows several thousand distinct CDR3 sequences, over 55% of them singletons. Specimen: tumor-infiltrating memory CD4+ T cells sorted from the breast tumor. The receptors stem from a female donor with breast cancer. The conserved cysteine and the conserved F or W are not part of the CDR3 here. The order of the fields is CDR3 length, V gene, clone size, J gene, CDR3 protein. Clone size, where shown, is once, few, many, or a class for clones that have expanded.

12	TRBV29-1	NA	TRBJ2-5	SVEQGSWQETQY
14	TRBV4-1	NA	TRBJ2-1	ASSLRGLAGGNEQF
13	TRBV20-1	NA	TRBJ1-2	SASIMGGPNYGYT
12	TRBV7-8	few	TRBJ2-1	ASSLIQGLNEQF
14	TRBV29-1	NA	TRBJ2-3	SVERRWGVGTDTQY
11	TRBV7-2	NA	TRBJ1-6	ASSLARSSPLH
14	TRBV12-3/TRBV12-4	NA	TRBJ2-1	ASSRIQGVVWNEQF
15	TRBV25-1	once	TRBJ1-1	ASSEYRSTDMNTEAF
11	TRBV7-6	NA	TRBJ1-1	ASSPGGVTEAF
13	TRBV4-2	NA	TRBJ2-2	ASSQTGQATGELF
12	TRBV5-1	NA	TRBJ2-5	ASSPGQFQETQY
13	TRBV12-3/TRBV12-4	NA	TRBJ1-5	ASVYQGYSNQPQH
13	TRBV12-3/TRBV12-4	NA	TRBJ1-1	ASSPGDLAGTEAF
13	TRBV28	few	TRBJ1-5	ASSQTGQGWKPQH
12	TRBV12-3/TRBV12-4	few	TRBJ2-5	ASSLGLYGETQY
14	TRBV7-9	NA	TRBJ1-2	SSSSKGIGAGDGYT
11	TRBV28	few	TRBJ2-3	ASSLSAGDTQY
12	TRBV7-2	NA	TRBJ2-2	ASSHYYGPGELF
14	TRBV6-5	NA	TRBJ2-7	ASSYRWTSGLYEQY
11	TRBV15	NA	TRBJ1-2	ATSVPQGAPYT
11	TRBV5-1	few	TRBJ2-2	ASSLEEAGELF
13	TRBV7-9	NA	TRBJ2-1	ASGGYGSLNGEQF
11	TRBV30	NA	TRBJ2-5	AFFNVNRDRQY
13	TRBV12-3/TRBV12-4	NA	TRBJ1-5	ASSSGTGYNQPQH
13	TRBV7-7	NA	TRBJ2-1	ASSPTSGSSNEQF
14	TRBV7-2	NA	TRBJ2-1	ASSLQGNWAYNERF
10	TRBV7-2	NA	TRBJ2-1	ASSLELSKQF
12	TRBV20-1	NA	TRBJ2-4	SASLGMGKNIQY
13	TRBV7-2	NA	TRBJ1-5	ASSLALQNNQPQH
14	TRBV12-3/TRBV12-4	NA	TRBJ1-2	ASSPSPQGAVHGYT
12	TRBV12-3/TRBV12-4	medium-sized	TRBJ1-3	ASSFGQGANTIY
11	TRBV6-5	NA	TRBJ1-2	ASSRTGDDGYT
13	TRBV7-2	NA	TRBJ2-7	ASSSPGVFTYEQY
11	TRBV4-2	once	TRBJ2-1	ASSQDRNNEQF
14	TRBV5-1	few	TRBJ2-3	ASSLEAAAGADTQY
12	TRBV18	NA	TRBJ1-1	ASSPPADNTEAF
11	TRBV12-3/TRBV12-4	NA	TRBJ2-1	ASSLNSGAEQF
12	TRBV10-3	NA	TRBJ1-2	AISPGGSNYGYT
14	TRBV4-1	NA	TRBJ2-5	ASSQVTARYQETQY
12	TRBV20-1	NA	TRBJ1-2	SATRPGPGYGYT
12	TRBV2	NA	TRBJ2-5	ASGQALSTKTQY
12	TRBV6-6	few	TRBJ2-5	ASSYGERQETQY
8	TRBV29-1	NA	TRBJ2-1	SVVSNEQF
13	TRBV6-5	NA	TRBJ1-6	ASSQPGQGVSPLH
12	TRBV29-1	NA	TRBJ2-1	SVRDRPAYNEQF
11	TRBV29-1	few	TRBJ2-5	STNDRDWETQY